What follows describes a single T cell receptor (beta chain). This entry belongs to a study of T cells in localized non-small cell lung cancer. The table came from immunoSEQ multiplex PCR; TCRdb's copy has only in-frame clones and leaves some out. This sample has some 30,000 clones, with 87% found just once. The CDR3 has 13 amino acids. Germline CDR1 SGHVS, CDR2 FNYEAQ. Trimming shortened V by 2 bases and J by 6 bases, and 10 bases separated the two germline ends. The genes are TRBV7-6 and TRBJ1-1; tentatively, D is TRBD1 (6 bases). Sequencing was performed on peripheral blood mononuclear cells, taken before any cancer treatment. The source is a man aged 35 to 69 with stage III lung adenocarcinoma. The chain's CDR3 is CASSLKGGSEAFF. CDR3 DNA: TGTGCCAGCAGCTTAAAAGGGGGTTCTGAAGCTTTCTTT.